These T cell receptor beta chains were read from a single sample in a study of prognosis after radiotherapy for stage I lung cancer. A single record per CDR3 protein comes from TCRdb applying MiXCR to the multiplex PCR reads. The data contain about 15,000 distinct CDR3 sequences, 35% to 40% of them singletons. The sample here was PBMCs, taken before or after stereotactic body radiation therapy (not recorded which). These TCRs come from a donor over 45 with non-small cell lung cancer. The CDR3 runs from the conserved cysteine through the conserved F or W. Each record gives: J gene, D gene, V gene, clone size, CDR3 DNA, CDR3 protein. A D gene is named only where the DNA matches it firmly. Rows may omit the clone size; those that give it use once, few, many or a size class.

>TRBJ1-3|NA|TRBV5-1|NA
TGCGCCAGCAGCACGGGAAAGAACTCTGGAAACACCATATATTTT
CASSTGKNSGNTIYF
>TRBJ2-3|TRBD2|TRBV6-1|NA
TGTGTCAGCAGCCGAAAAGCGGGACCGAGCACAGATACGCAGTATTTT
CVSSRKAGPSTDTQYF
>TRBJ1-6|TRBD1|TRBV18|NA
TGTGCCAGCTCACCTCCGGGACAGGGGACTTCACCCCTCCACTTT
CASSPPGQGTSPLHF
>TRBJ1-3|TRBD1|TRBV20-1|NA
TGCAGTGTTCAGACAGGGATGTCCGGAAACACCATAAATTTT
CSVQTGMSGNTINF
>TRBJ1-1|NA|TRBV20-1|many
TGCAGTGTAGGGACCGCGCCGGGGGCCTCTGAAGCTTTCTTT
CSVGTAPGASEAFF
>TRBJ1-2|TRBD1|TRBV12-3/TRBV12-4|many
TGTGCCAGCAGTCCGGCGGACAGGGGCCACTATGGCTACACCTTC
CASSPADRGHYGYTF
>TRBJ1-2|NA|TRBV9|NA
TGTGCCAGCAGCGTAGTCCCAGGTGCTAACTATGGCTACACCTTC
CASSVVPGANYGYTF
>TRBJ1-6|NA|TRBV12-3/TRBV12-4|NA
TGTGCCAGCAGCCGACAGGTCCTAGATTCATCCCTCCACTTT
CASSRQVLDSSLHF
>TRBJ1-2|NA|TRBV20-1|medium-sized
TGCAGTGCGACCGGGACACCGCGTCCCGTTAACTATGGCTACACCTTC
CSATGTPRPVNYGYTF
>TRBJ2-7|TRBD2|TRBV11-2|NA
TGTGCCAGCAGCTTAGTGTCTAGCGGGGCGACCTACGAGCAGTACTTC
CASSLVSSGATYEQYF
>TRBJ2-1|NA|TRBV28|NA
TGTGCCAGCAGTTTATTCGCTGGCCATGGTCAGTTCTTC
CASSLFAGHGQFF
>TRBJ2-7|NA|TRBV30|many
TGTGCCTGGAGTAGGGGGAATCTGAAGGAGCAGTACTTC
CAWSRGNLKEQYF
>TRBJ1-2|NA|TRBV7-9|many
TGTGCCAGCAGCCCCTTTGGGGATGATGCCGGCTATGGCTACACCTTC
CASSPFGDDAGYGYTF
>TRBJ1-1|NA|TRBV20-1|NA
TGCAGCCCGACCCGGCGGGGCACCCGCGGCACTTTCTTT
CSPTRRGTRGTFF
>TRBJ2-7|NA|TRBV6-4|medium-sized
TGTGCCAGCAGGCGGGGACCGGGCTCCTACGAGCAGTACTTC
CASRRGPGSYEQYF
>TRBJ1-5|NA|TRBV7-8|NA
TGTGCCAGAAGCTTAGGTCAGGGCCATAGCAATCAGCCCCAGCGTTTT
CARSLGQGHSNQPQRF
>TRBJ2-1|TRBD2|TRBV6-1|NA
TGTGCCAGCAGTGCCCGGACTAGCGGGTCCAATGAGCAGTTCTTC
CASSARTSGSNEQFF
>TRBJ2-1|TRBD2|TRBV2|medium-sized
TGTGCCAGCAGCAGGACAGGCGAGACTAGCGGGAGGGCCGTAAATGAGCAGTTCTTC
CASSRTGETSGRAVNEQFF